Listed here is a single T cell receptor beta chain. The data are from a study of OX40 agonist ivuxolimab in advanced cancers. Sequenced by immunoSEQ multiplex PCR; TCRdb stores in-frame clones only, minus some. Of about 150,000 clones listed, 94% were seen once; the top ten hold approximately 0.3%. The sequence came from an adult with an advanced solid tumor such as melanoma, head and neck, liver or kidney cancer. Sequences were derived from CD4+ or CD8+ T cells sorted from blood, sampled in a trial of the OX40 agonist ivuxolimab.

The CDR3 nucleotides read TGCGCCAGCAGCCCTGCTATGGGCGGGGTACAGTATTTT. This translates into CASSPAMGGVQYF. J is TRBJ2-3 and V is TRBV4-1; weak D call: TRBD2 (6 bases). CDR1 is MGHRA, CDR2 YSYEKL, per germline. Between the trimmed V and J ends, which lost 4 bases and 12 bases, there was a span of 17 bases. CDR3 size: 13 residues.